The 21 T cell receptor beta chains below were found in one sample sequenced in a study of blood T cell repertoires in COVID-19. Only in-frame clones appear in the TCRdb table, and some are missing; sequencing was by immunoSEQ multiplex PCR. The sample contains about 42,000 clones, about 90% of which appear only once. The specimen sequenced was peripheral blood. Receptor source: a man aged 45-65 years with active COVID-19.

The rearrangement uses TRBV10-1 and TRBJ1-5; 9 bases fit TRBD1. CDR1 and CDR2 (germline): WNHNN, SYGVQD (reference sequence). V was pared by 3 bases and J by 5 bases, with 5 bases of the junction left unmatched. This CDR3 contains 15 residues. The chain's CDR3 is CASSDRDREDQPQHF. Written as DNA, the CDR3 is TGCGCCAGCAGTGACCGGGACAGGGAGGATCAGCCCCAGCATTTT.

The sample holds one count of this clone. Here the CDR3 reads CASSLAGGRRDTQYF. CDR3 nucleotides: TGTGCCAGCAGCTTAGCAGGCGGGAGGAGAGATACGCAGTATTTT. The rearrangement uses TRBV7-9 and TRBJ2-3; TRBD2 matches 8 bases. With 0 bases clipped from V and 5 bases from J, the junction kept 4 bases outside the gene matches. The CDR3 extends over 15 amino acids. Germline assignment: CDR1 SEHNR and CDR2 FQNEAQ (reference sequence).

J is TRBJ1-6 and V is TRBV3-1 (or the pseudogene TRBV3-2); maybe TRBD1 (5 bases). The CDR3 covers 16 residues. In germline, CDR1 is LGHDT, CDR2 YNNKEL (reference sequence). V lost 1 base, J lost 10 bases, and 17 bases lay in between. The CDR3: CASSQAGQGIESPLHF. The CDR3 region has the DNA TGTGCCAGCAGCCAAGCGGGCCAGGGCATCGAGTCACCCCTCCACTTT.

The genes are TRBV7-2 and TRBJ1-5; no clear D gene. The V and J ends lost 4 bases and 2 bases respectively, with 9 bases between them. Germline V gene data show CDR1 as SGHTA and CDR2 as FQGNSA. The CDR3 loop spans 14 amino acids. This CDR3 is CASSSGGGNQPQHF. Written as DNA, the CDR3 is TGTGCCAGCAGCTCAGGCGGGGGCAATCAGCCCCAGCATTTT.

The chain joins TRBV28 to TRBJ2-3; TRBD2 might be the D (5 bases). Germline V gives CDR1 MDHEN, CDR2 SYDVKM. V dropped 2 bases and J dropped 6 bases, with 15 bases sitting between them. The CDR3 covers 15 residues. The CDR3 loop reads CASSLAGRTGDTQYF. CDR3 nucleotide sequence: TGTGCCAGCAGTTTAGCGGGTCGAACTGGGGATACGCAGTATTTT.

This clone appeared a single time. V and J are TRBV3-1 (or the pseudogene TRBV3-2) and TRBJ2-1; 9 bases align to TRBD2. Trimming removed 6 bases from V and 7 bases from J; junction bases left unmatched: 10. The CDR3 has 15 residues. Germline loops: CDR1 LGHDT, CDR2 YNNKEL (reference sequence). The DNA for the CDR3 is TGTGCCAGCAGGGAACAGGGACTAGCAGGAAATGAGCAGTTCTTC. Protein sequence: CASREQGLAGNEQFF.

This sequence joins TRBV5-4 and TRBJ2-5; unclear D gene. Germline lookup yields CDR1 SGHNT and CDR2 YYREEE (reference sequence). V was shortened by 3 bases and J by 3 bases, with 12 bases between the two germline ends. This CDR3 is built from 14 residues. The CDR3 reads CASSSLSVKETQYF. In nucleotides, the CDR3 is TGTGCCAGCAGCTCGCTCTCGGTTAAAGAGACCCAGTACTTC.

This clone was counted only a few times. This chain joins TRBV2 and TRBJ1-4; no firm D call. Between the trimmed V and J ends, which lost 10 bases and 8 bases, there was a span of 20 bases. The CDR3 has 14 amino acids. Germline-derived CDR1 and CDR2 are SNHLY and FYNNEI. CDR3 region: CATQNGPGGEKLFF. As DNA, the CDR3 is TGTGCCACACAGAACGGGCCGGGCGGGGAAAAACTGTTTTTT.

The chain uses TRBV29-1 and TRBJ2-1; no definite D call. Trimming took off 4 bases at V and 0 bases at J, with 7 bases between the two ends. The CDR3 runs to 13 residues. Germline-derived CDR1 and CDR2 are SQVTM and ANQGSEA. The CDR3 bases are TGCAGCGTTGCTCCCGGCTCCTACAATGAGCAGTTCTTC. Protein product: CSVAPGSYNEQFF.

V gene TRBV6-5 combines with J gene TRBJ2-1; a possible D gene is TRBD2 (6 bases). Germline V lookup: CDR1 MNHEY, CDR2 SVGAGI. V was cut by 6 bases and J by 4 bases, with 13 bases left in between. This CDR3 comprises 14 residues. The CDR3 is CASRSGGIYNEQFF. In nucleotides, the CDR3 is TGTGCCAGCAGAAGTGGAGGGATTTACAATGAGCAGTTCTTC.

In this sample, this clone turned up once. The chain uses TRBV27 and TRBJ2-1, with TRBD1 matching over 7 bases. Germline V gene sequence: CDR1 MNHEY, CDR2 SMNVEV (reference sequence). CDR3 length: 16 amino acids. V gave up 2 bases and J gave up 7 bases; unmatched junction bases: 11. This chain's CDR3 is CASSLMAGGYANEQFF. CDR3 coding DNA: TGTGCCAGCAGTTTAATGGCAGGGGGTTATGCAAATGAGCAGTTCTTC.

The rearrangement joins TRBV14 to TRBJ2-7; maybe TRBD1 (6 bases). Germline V CDR1 and CDR2: SGHDN, FVKESK. V lost 5 bases, J lost 7 bases, and 21 bases lay in between. This CDR3 is built from 15 residues. CDR3 sequence (DNA): TGTGCCAGCAGCAGGGCCGCAGGGGCAGTGGGTGAGCAGTACTTC. It translates to CASSRAAGAVGEQYF.

V usage is TRBV28 and J usage is TRBJ1-2, with D possibly matching TRBD1 (5 bases). The germline gives CDR1 MDHEN, CDR2 SYDVKM. This CDR3 comprises 15 residues. V lost 2 bases to trimming and J lost 2 bases, with 12 bases between them. The CDR3 reads CASSLPRAINYGYTF. The CDR3 DNA reads as TGTGCCAGCAGTTTACCCAGGGCGATCAACTATGGCTACACCTTC.

J is TRBJ2-2 and V is TRBV24-1; 7 positions match TRBD1. In germline, CDR1 is KGHDR, CDR2 SFDVKD. V was pared by 4 bases and J by 1 base, with 8 bases of the junction left unmatched. The CDR3 has 17 residues. The CDR3 DNA reads as TGTGCCACCAGTGACGAACAGGGGTTTCGGAACACCGGGGAGCTGTTTTTT. Translation gives CATSDEQGFRNTGELFF.

J is TRBJ2-2 and V is TRBV5-6, with 7 bases aligning to TRBD2. The CDR3 has 16 amino acids. V lost 1 base, J lost 2 bases, and 5 bases stayed unmatched. The germline gives CDR1 SGHDT, CDR2 YYEEEE. This chain's CDR3 is CASSLSGGGNTGELFF. The CDR3 coding sequence is TGTGCCAGCAGCTTGTCGGGGGGAGGAAACACCGGGGAGCTGTTTTTT.

V gene TRBV27 combines with J gene TRBJ2-2, with D tentatively TRBD2 (6 bases). CDR1 and CDR2 (germline): MNHEY, SMNVEV (reference sequence). The V end was cut by 8 bases, the J end by 6 bases, with 19 bases between. The CDR3 totals 15 residues. The CDR3 nucleotides read TGTGCCAGCCGACAGACCGGGGGAGGAGCCGGGGAGCTGTTTTTT. It yields the protein CASRQTGGGAGELFF.

The sample holds a few counts of this clone. Its ends do not fully match the called genes, so a read error is possible. V and J are TRBV7-7 and TRBJ2-2; unclear D gene. The CDR3 is made up of 15 amino acids. Germline V gene data show CDR1 as SSHAT and CDR2 as FNYEAQ (reference sequence). In DNA form, the CDR3 reads TGTGCTAGCAGCCCGCTGACTCGTGGCACCGGGGAGCTGTTTTTT. The encoded protein is CASSPLTRGTGELFF.

The chain links TRBV28 to TRBJ2-1; possible D gene TRBD2, 5 bases. Germline lookup yields CDR1 MDHEN and CDR2 SYDVKM. CDR3 size: 15 residues. The V end was cut by 2 bases, the J end by 0 bases, with 8 bases between. This chain's CDR3 is CASSLRAASYNEQFF. CDR3 nucleotides: TGTGCCAGCAGTTTAAGAGCGGCCTCCTACAATGAGCAGTTCTTC.

The chain employs TRBV6-7 and TRBJ1-4, with D uncertain. TRBV6-7 is labeled an ORF, and its function is uncertain. V was trimmed by 0 bases and J by 4 bases, leaving 9 bases between them. The CDR3 is 15 residues long. The CDR3 loop is CASSYSRSDNEKLFF. The CDR3, as DNA: TGTGCCAGCAGTTACTCGAGGTCAGATAATGAAAAACTGTTTTTT.

This clone occurred once. The rearrangement links TRBV6-1 to TRBJ2-7, with D maybe TRBD2 (5 bases). Germline CDR1 reads MNHNS; CDR2 reads SASEGT. The V end lost 3 bases, the J end lost 4 bases, and 13 bases lay between the germline ends. The CDR3 loop spans 14 amino acids. The CDR3 protein is CASSEVRGVYEQYF. The CDR3, as DNA: TGTGCCAGCAGTGAGGTCCGGGGAGTTTACGAGCAGTACTTC.

CDR3 protein: CASSPHYPTSGLGEQFF. The CDR3 nucleotides are TGTGCCAGCAGCCCACACTACCCAACTAGCGGTCTTGGGGAGCAGTTCTTC. The rearrangement links TRBV7-8 to TRBJ2-1; 8 nucleotides agree with TRBD2. The CDR3 totals 17 residues. Per the germline V gene, CDR1 is SGHVS and CDR2 is FQNEAQ. V shed 5 bases and J 10 bases; nucleotides not matched to a gene: 19.